The clone carrying this T cell receptor (beta chain) was seen a handful of times. Its cognate antigen is unknown. The data were taken from a study of CD8 T cells in ankylosing spondylitis. Study findings and constraints: Clones linked with disease were CD8+ and fairly uncommon in the peripheral blood. As reported, disease-linked clones showed significant enrichment in matched ankylosing spondylitis synovial fluid.

Per germline, CDR1 SGHVS and CDR2 FNYEAQ. V shed 7 bases, J shed 6 bases, and the junction held 22 bases outside the gene matches. The CDR3 sequence is 18 residues long. MiXCR, run by TCRdb on the 5' RACE reads, gives a single entry per CDR3 protein. The sample has roughly 180,000 distinct CDR3 sequences; 9.8% are singletons. Sequenced input: blood, either unsorted or a sorted T cell fraction (not recorded which). The chain carries TRBV7-6 and TRBJ2-7, with 9 positions matching TRBD2. This TCR came from a female donor with ankylosing spondylitis or in good health (not recorded which). This CDR3 is CASTPGSGRMTNTFEQYF. The DNA for the CDR3 is TGTGCCAGCACTCCGGGCAGCGGGAGGATGACTAACACATTCGAGCAGTACTTC. Full variable domain (missing parts from reference TRBV7-6 and TRBJ2-7): GAGVSQSPRYKVTKRGQDVALRCDPISGHVSLYWYRQALGQGPEFLTYFNYEAQQDKSGLPNDRFSAERPEGSISTLTIQRTEQRDSAMYRCASTPGSGRMTNTFEQYFGPGTRLTVT.